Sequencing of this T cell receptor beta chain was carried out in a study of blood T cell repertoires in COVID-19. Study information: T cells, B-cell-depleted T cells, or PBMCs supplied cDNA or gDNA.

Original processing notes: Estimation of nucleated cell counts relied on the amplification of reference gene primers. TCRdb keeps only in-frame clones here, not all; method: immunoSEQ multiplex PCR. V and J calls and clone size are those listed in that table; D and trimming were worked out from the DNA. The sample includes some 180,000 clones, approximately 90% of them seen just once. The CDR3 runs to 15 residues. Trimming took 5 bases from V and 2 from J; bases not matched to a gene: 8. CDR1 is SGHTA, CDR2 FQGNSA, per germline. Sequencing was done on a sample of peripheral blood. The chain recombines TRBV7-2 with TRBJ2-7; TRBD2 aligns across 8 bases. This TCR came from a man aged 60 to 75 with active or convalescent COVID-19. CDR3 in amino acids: CASSPGGGSTYEQYF. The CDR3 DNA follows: TGTGCCAGCAGCCCCGGGGGGGGTAGTACCTACGAGCAGTACTTC.